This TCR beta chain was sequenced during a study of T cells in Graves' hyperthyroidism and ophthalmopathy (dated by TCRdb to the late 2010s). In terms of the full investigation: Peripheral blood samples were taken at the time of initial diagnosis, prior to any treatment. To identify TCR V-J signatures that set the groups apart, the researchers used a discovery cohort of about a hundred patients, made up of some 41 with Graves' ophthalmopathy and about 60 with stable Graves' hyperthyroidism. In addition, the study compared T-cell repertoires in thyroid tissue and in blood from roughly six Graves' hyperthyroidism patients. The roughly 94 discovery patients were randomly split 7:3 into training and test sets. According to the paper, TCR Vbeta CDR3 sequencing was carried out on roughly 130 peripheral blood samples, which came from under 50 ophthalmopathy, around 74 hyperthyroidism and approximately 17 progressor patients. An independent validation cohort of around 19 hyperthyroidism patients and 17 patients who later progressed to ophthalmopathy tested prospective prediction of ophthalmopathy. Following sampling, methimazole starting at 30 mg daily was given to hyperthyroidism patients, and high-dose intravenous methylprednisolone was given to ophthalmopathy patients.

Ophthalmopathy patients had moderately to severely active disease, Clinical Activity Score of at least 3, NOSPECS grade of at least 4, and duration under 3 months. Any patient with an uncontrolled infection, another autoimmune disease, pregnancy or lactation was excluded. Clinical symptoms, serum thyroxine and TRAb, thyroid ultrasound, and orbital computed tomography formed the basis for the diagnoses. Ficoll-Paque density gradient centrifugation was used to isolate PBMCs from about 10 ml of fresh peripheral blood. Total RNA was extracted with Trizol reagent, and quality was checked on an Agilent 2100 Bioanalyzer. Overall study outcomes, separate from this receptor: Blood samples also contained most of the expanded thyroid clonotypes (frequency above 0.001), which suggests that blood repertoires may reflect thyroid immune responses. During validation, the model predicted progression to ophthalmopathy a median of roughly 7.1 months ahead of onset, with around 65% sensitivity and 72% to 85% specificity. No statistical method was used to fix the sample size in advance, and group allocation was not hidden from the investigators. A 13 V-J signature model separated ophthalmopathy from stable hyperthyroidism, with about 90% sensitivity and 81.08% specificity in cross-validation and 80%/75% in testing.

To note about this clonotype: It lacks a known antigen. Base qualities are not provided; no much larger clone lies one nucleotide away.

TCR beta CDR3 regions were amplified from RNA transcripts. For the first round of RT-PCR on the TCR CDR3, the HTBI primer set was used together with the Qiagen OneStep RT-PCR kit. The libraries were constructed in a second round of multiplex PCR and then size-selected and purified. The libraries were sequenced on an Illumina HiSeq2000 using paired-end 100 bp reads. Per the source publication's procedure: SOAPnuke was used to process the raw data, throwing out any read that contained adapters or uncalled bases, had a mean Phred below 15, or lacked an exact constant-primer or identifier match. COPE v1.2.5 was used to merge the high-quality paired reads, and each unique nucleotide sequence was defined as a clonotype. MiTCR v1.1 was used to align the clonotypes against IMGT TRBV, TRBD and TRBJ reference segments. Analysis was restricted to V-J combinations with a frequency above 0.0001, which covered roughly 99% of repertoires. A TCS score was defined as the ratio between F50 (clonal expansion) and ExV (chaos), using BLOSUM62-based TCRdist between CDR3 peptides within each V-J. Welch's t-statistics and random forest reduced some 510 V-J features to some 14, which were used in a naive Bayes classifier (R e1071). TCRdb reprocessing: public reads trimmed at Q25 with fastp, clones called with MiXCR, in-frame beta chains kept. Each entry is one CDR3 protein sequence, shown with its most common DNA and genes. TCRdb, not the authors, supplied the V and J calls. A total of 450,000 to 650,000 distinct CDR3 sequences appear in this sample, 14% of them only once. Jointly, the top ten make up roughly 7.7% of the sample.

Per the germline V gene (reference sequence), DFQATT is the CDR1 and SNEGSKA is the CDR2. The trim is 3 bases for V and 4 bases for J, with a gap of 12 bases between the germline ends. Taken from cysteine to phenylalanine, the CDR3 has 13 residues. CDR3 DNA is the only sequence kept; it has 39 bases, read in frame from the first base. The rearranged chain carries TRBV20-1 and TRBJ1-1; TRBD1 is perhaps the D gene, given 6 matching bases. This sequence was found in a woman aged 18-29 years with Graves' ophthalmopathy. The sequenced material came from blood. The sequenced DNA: TGCAGTGCTAGCAAGGGGGTGGGCACTGAAGCTTTCTTT. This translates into CSASKGVGTEAFF.